Presented here are 13 T cell receptor beta chains from one specimen sequenced in a study of T cell changes during pregnancy in multiple sclerosis. Some clones are missing from TCRdb's copy, which holds only in-frame ones; the method was immunoSEQ multiplex PCR. The repertoire has 60,000 to 75,000 clones, roughly 92% of them found once; the top ten carry approximately 2%. The specimen was peripheral blood, collected in the second trimester of pregnancy. The source is a female donor with multiple sclerosis, enrolled in a pregnancy study.

This rearrangement joins TRBV9 to TRBJ2-7; 7 nucleotides agree with TRBD2. CDR3 length equals 14 residues. Germline trimming cut 2 bases from V and 0 bases from J; bases unmatched to any gene: 2. From germline, CDR1 is SGDLS and CDR2 YYNGEE. The CDR3 spells CASSVSGLSYEQYF. The CDR3 region has the DNA TGTGCCAGCAGCGTTAGCGGGCTCTCCTACGAGCAGTACTTC.

The chain links TRBV19 to TRBJ2-3; TRBD1 is a possible D gene (5 bases). Germline values: CDR1 LNHDA, CDR2 SQIVND (reference sequence). V shed 3 bases and J shed 6 bases, with 13 bases lying between them. CDR3 length: 14 residues. CDR3 amino acids: CASSIRLAGDTQYF. The CDR3 DNA follows: TGTGCCAGTAGTATCCGTCTGGCAGGGGATACGCAGTATTTT.

This chain links TRBV6-1 with TRBJ2-7; unclear D gene. V dropped 0 bases and J dropped 0 bases, with 6 bases sitting between them. The CDR3 spans 14 residues. Germline V CDR1 and CDR2: MNHNS, SASEGT. The CDR3 region has the DNA TGTGCCAGCAGTGAAGCATACAACTCCTACGAGCAGTACTTC. It codes for CASSEAYNSYEQYF.

The genes are TRBV5-6 and TRBJ2-3; TRBD2 matches at 16 bases. After removal of 4 bases from V and 4 bases from J, the junction contained 6 bases not matched to a gene. Germline assignment: CDR1 SGHDT and CDR2 YYEEEE. This CDR3 has 17 amino acids. Here the CDR3 reads CASSGGLAGGLSDTQYF. As DNA, the CDR3 is TGTGCCAGCAGCGGGGGACTAGCGGGGGGGCTATCAGATACGCAGTATTTT.

This rearrangement joins TRBV29-1 to TRBJ2-3; TRBD1 is a possible D gene (5 bases). Trimming cost V 5 bases and J 4 bases, with 13 bases left between them. This CDR3 is built from 13 residues. Germline CDR1 SQVTM, CDR2 ANQGSEA. The CDR3 coding sequence is TGCAGCGTTCGCGGCCCAGGGCCAGATACGCAGTATTTT. This translates into CSVRGPGPDTQYF.

The rearrangement links TRBV7-8 to TRBJ2-1, with 7 bases matching TRBD2. Losses at the gene ends were 5 bases for V and 9 bases for J; bases not matched to a gene: 7. CDR3 length equals 13 residues. CDR1 and CDR2 (germline): SGHVS, FQNEAQ. The CDR3 spells CASSPPGGFEQFF. In DNA form, the CDR3 reads TGTGCCAGCAGCCCCCCCGGGGGGTTTGAGCAGTTCTTC.

Only one count was recorded for this clone. CDR3 in DNA: TGTGCCAGCAGCTACGACAGGGATAAAGGGAACACTGAAGCTTTCTTT. Translating it yields CASSYDRDKGNTEAFF. The V gene is TRBV7-2, the J gene TRBJ1-1; 7 nucleotides match TRBD1. The CDR3 consists of 16 residues. V lost 4 bases, J lost 1 base, and 9 bases stayed unmatched. Germline-derived CDR1 and CDR2 are SGHTA and FQGNSA.

This chain connects TRBV15 to TRBJ2-1, with 10 bases lining up with TRBD2. V lost 0 bases, J lost 5 bases, and 10 bases stayed unmatched. The germline V gene encodes CDR1 LNHNV and CDR2 YYDKDF (reference sequence). The CDR3 totals 18 residues. The CDR3 coding sequence is TGTGCCACCAGCAGAGACACCAGGACTAGCGGTTATCACAATGAGCAGTTCTTC. Translation: CATSRDTRTSGYHNEQFF.

This CDR3 reads CASSAIPGGFGYGYTF. CDR3 DNA: TGTGCCAGCAGCGCCATTCCCGGGGGGTTTGGCTATGGCTACACCTTC. The chain couples TRBV9 to TRBJ1-2, with D perhaps TRBD1 (5 bases). Germline V gene sequence: CDR1 SGDLS, CDR2 YYNGEE. V lost 3 bases to trimming and J lost 4 bases, with 19 bases between them. The length of the CDR3 is 16 residues.

This clone was found once. The V and J genes are TRBV5-4 and TRBJ1-2; a weak D match, TRBD1 (5 bases). CDR3 size: 15 residues. Trimming took 3 bases from V and 4 from J, leaving 16 bases between them. Germline-derived CDR1 and CDR2 are SGHNT and YYREEE (reference sequence). The CDR3 loop is CASSSRRDSIYGYTF. In DNA, the CDR3 is TGTGCCAGCAGCTCACGCCGGGACTCGATCTATGGCTACACCTTC. The variable domain in full, completed from reference TRBV5-4 and TRBJ1-2, reads ETGVTQSPTHLIKTRGQQVTLRCSSQSGHNTVSWYQQALGQGPQFIFQYYREEENGRGNFPPRFSGLQFPNYSSELNVNALELDDSALYLCASSSRRDSIYGYTFGSGTRLTVV.

The gene calls are TRBV27 and TRBJ1-5; 7 nucleotides match TRBD1. Germline V gene lookup returns CDR1 MNHEY and CDR2 SMNVEV (reference sequence). The ends lost 5 bases at V and 5 bases at J; junction bases unmatched: 12. The CDR3 has 16 residues. CDR3 DNA sequence: TGTGCCAGCAGTCCCATGATGGACAGGCCCCATCAGCCCCAGCATTTT. This sequence encodes CASSPMMDRPHQPQHF.

This chain connects TRBV9 to TRBJ2-3; 7 nucleotides align to TRBD2. Germline CDR1 is SGDLS and CDR2 is YYNGEE. CDR3 length equals 15 residues. After removal of 6 bases from V and 4 bases from J, the junction contained 11 bases not matched to a gene. In DNA, the CDR3 is TGTGCCAGCACCCTATCGGGGGGAATGGCAGATACGCAGTATTTT. Translation: CASTLSGGMADTQYF.

This chain joins TRBV5-4 and TRBJ2-1; 14 bases line up with TRBD2. Trimming removed 4 bases from V and 4 bases from J; junction bases left unmatched: 7. This CDR3 spans 17 amino acids. Germline CDR1 SGHNT, CDR2 YYREEE (reference sequence). The CDR3 coding sequence is TGTGCCAGCAGCCCGACTAGCGGGAGGGGAGGATACAATGAGCAGTTCTTC. This encodes CASSPTSGRGGYNEQFF.